The clone carrying this T cell receptor (beta chain) was recorded only once. The sample is drawn from a study of blood T cell repertoires in COVID-19. Study context: From the United States, Italy and Spain came samples of acute and convalescent COVID-19. PBMCs, B-cell-depleted T cells, or T cells provided the cDNA or gDNA that made up the material.

Per the original methods: Reference gene primers were amplified, and this amplification served to estimate nucleated cell counts. Only in-frame clones appear in the TCRdb table, and some are missing; sequencing was by immunoSEQ multiplex PCR. V and J calls and clone size are as listed in that table; D and trimming were resolved from the DNA. The sample records about 22,000 clones, about nine tenths being singletons. With 5 bases removed from V and 0 bases from J, the gap between germline ends came to 10 bases. This CDR3 is built from 15 residues. CDR1 is LGHNA and CDR2 is YSLEER in the germline V gene.

The receptor comes from a man between 65 and 85 years old with acute or convalescent COVID-19. The chain is built from TRBV4-3 and TRBJ1-4, with a tentative D call TRBD1 (5 bases). The sample comprised peripheral blood. The CDR3 protein is CASSVDTATNEKLFF. In nucleotides, the CDR3 is TGCGCCAGCAGCGTGGACACTGCAACTAATGAAAAACTGTTTTTT.